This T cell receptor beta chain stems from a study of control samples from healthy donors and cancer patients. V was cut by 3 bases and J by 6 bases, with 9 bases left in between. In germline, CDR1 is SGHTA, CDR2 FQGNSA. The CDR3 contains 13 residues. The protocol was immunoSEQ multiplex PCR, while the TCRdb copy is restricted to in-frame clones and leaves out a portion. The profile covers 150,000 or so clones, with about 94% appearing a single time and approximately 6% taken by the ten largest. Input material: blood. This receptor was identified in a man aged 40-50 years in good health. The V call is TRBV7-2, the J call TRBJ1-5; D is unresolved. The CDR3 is CASSFTNLQPQHF. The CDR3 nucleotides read TGTGCCAGCAGCTTCACTAATCTTCAGCCCCAGCATTTT.